Presented here are 15 T cell receptor beta chains from one specimen sequenced in a study of blood T cell repertoires in COVID-19 (dated by TCRdb to 2019 to 2021). Libraries came from the immunoSEQ multiplex PCR assay. Entries here come from immuneACCESS through TCRdb and include only in-frame sequences with V and J called. Some clones fail to appear in such tables; in the studies checked, an unresolved V gene covers under half of the shortfall, and the cause of the remainder is unknown. The sample contains roughly 260,000 clones, 80% to 90% of them found a single time. Under 2.5% of the sample goes to the ten largest clones. The sample consisted of PBMCs or T cells enriched from blood (not recorded which). The receptor source for this set is a woman in her forties or fifties who had recovered from COVID-19.

The rearrangement uses TRBV5-1 and TRBJ2-7, with D perhaps TRBD1 (5 bases). CDR3 length: 13 amino acids. Germline V gene sequence: CDR1 SGHRS, CDR2 YFSETQ. Trimming stripped 4 bases from V and 3 bases from J, with 11 bases between. The CDR3 sequence: CASSPGDSYEQYF. DNA of the CDR3: TGCGCCAGCAGCCCCGGAGACAGCTACGAGCAGTACTTC.

This clone was observed a single time. The CDR3 nucleotides are TGTGCCATCAGTGTAACAACTAGCGGGACAGATACGCAGTATTTT. Protein sequence: CAISVTTSGTDTQYF. The chain has TRBV10-3 and TRBJ2-3, with 9 bases identical to TRBD2. CDR3 length: 15 amino acids. J lost 3 bases, V lost 4 bases, and 5 bases had no gene match. Germline CDR1 and CDR2: ENHRY and SYGVKD.

The rearrangement links TRBV7-8 to TRBJ1-1, with 11 bases lining up with TRBD1. The V segment lost 5 bases and the J segment 6 bases; nucleotides outside the gene matches: 11. From germline, CDR1 is SGHVS and CDR2 FQNEAQ. CDR3 size: 16 residues. In DNA, the CDR3 is TGTGCCAGCAGCCTCCCGGGACAGGGGGGCCCCGCTGAAGCTTTCTTT. Translation gives CASSLPGQGGPAEAFF.

The chain joins TRBV27 to TRBJ2-1; TRBD1 is a possible D gene (5 bases). Germline V gene lookup returns CDR1 MNHEY and CDR2 SMNVEV (reference sequence). This CDR3 spans 14 amino acids. V was shortened by 3 bases and J by 7 bases, with 13 bases between the two germline ends. The CDR3 nucleotides read TGTGCCAGCAGTTTTTTTGGGTCAGGGAATGAGCAGTTCTTC. Protein product: CASSFFGSGNEQFF.

This chain links TRBV28 with TRBJ2-3; 7 bases match TRBD2. Trimming took 3 bases from V and 3 from J; bases not matched to a gene: 9. Germline CDR1 and CDR2: MDHEN and SYDVKM. The CDR3 runs to 16 residues. In DNA form, the CDR3 reads TGTGCCAGCAGTTTTGGGCGCGGGAGAGAAACAGATACGCAGTATTTT. This encodes CASSFGRGRETDTQYF.

The chain uses TRBV6-5 and TRBJ1-1; no clear D gene. Trimming stripped 7 bases from V and 1 base from J, with 16 bases between. The CDR3 extends over 15 amino acids. Germline V lookup: CDR1 MNHEY, CDR2 SVGAGI. The CDR3 DNA reads TGTGCCAGCACTTCCCGAGGGCACAGGAACACTGAAGCTTTCTTT. Translated, it gives CASTSRGHRNTEAFF.

The chain uses TRBV6-5 and TRBJ1-2; D is ambiguous. The ends were cut back, 3 bases at V and 3 bases at J, with 11 bases in the middle. The CDR3 totals 14 residues. Per germline, CDR1 MNHEY and CDR2 SVGAGI. CDR3 nucleotides: TGTGCCAGCAGTTATATGGGGAGAGACTATGGCTACACCTTC. Translated, it gives CASSYMGRDYGYTF.

The V gene is TRBV7-8, the J gene TRBJ2-6; tentatively, D is TRBD1 (6 bases). V was clipped by 3 bases and J by 1 base, with 10 bases between them. CDR1 SGHVS and CDR2 FQNEAQ come from the germline V gene. The CDR3 loop spans 16 amino acids. CDR3: CASSFTGKSGANVLTF. The DNA of the CDR3 is TGTGCCAGCAGCTTTACAGGGAAATCTGGGGCCAACGTCCTGACTTTC.

This chain links TRBV5-1 with TRBJ1-1; 7 bases match TRBD1. J gave up 0 bases and V 2 bases, and 1 base lay outside the gene matches. Germline V gene data show CDR1 as SGHRS and CDR2 as YFSETQ. The CDR3 covers 14 residues. CDR3 nucleotides: TGCGCCAGCAGCTTTCAGGGGGTGAACACTGAAGCTTTCTTT. Amino acids: CASSFQGVNTEAFF.

J is TRBJ2-2 and V is TRBV29-1; D is undetermined. There are 15 residues in the CDR3. The germline gives CDR1 SQVTM, CDR2 ANQGSEA. The V end lost 6 bases, the J end lost 0 bases, and 14 bases lay between the germline ends. The CDR3 loop reads CSVLLSAANTGELFF. Here the CDR3 DNA reads TGCAGCGTCCTACTGAGCGCTGCGAACACCGGGGAGCTGTTTTTT.

The chain recombines TRBV18 with TRBJ1-2; weak D call: TRBD1 (5 bases). This CDR3 is built from 12 residues. Trimming shortened V by 6 bases and J by 5 bases, and 10 bases separated the two germline ends. In germline, CDR1 is KGHSH, CDR2 LQKENI. DNA of the CDR3: TGTGCCAGCTCCCCGGGGGAGTATGGCTACACCTTC. Encoded protein: CASSPGEYGYTF. Looking up the rest from reference TRBV18 and TRBJ1-2 gives the full variable domain: NAGVMQNPRHLVRRRGQEARLRCSPMKGHSHVYWYRQLPEEGLKFMVYLQKENIIDESGMPKERFSAEFPKEGPSILRIQQVVRGDSAAYFCASSPGEYGYTFGSGTRLTVV.

The chain recombines TRBV29-1 with TRBJ2-7, with 7 nucleotides matching TRBD1. Germline CDR1 is SQVTM and CDR2 is ANQGSEA. The trim removed 4 bases at V and 3 bases at J, leaving 9 bases unmatched. The length of the CDR3 is 14 residues. CDR3 in amino acids: CSVVGQVGYYEQYF. CDR3 bases: TGCAGCGTTGTAGGACAGGTTGGCTACTACGAGCAGTACTTC.

The chain uses TRBV28 and TRBJ1-5; TRBD1 agrees at 7 bases. Trimming at V came to 5 bases and at J to 7 bases, leaving 5 bases not matched to a gene. This CDR3 comprises 13 residues. Germline V gives CDR1 MDHEN, CDR2 SYDVKM. As DNA, the CDR3 is TGTGCCAGCAGTGACAGGGTATACCAGCCCCAGCATTTT. Translation: CASSDRVYQPQHF.

The chain recombines TRBV5-5 with TRBJ2-1, with D possibly TRBD2 on 5 matching bases. Germline CDR1 reads SGHKS; CDR2 reads YYEKEE (reference sequence). V lost 7 bases, J lost 4 bases, and 12 bases lay in between. CDR3 size: 13 residues. The CDR3 DNA is TGTGCCAGCCGATGGACTTCTTACAATGAGCAGTTCTTC. It specifies CASRWTSYNEQFF.

The rearrangement links TRBV7-2 to TRBJ2-7, with D unresolved. This CDR3 region has 11 residues. V lost 5 bases and J 3 bases, leaving 5 bases between the germline ends. Germline CDR1 reads SGHTA; CDR2 reads FQGNSA. CDR3 nucleotides: TGTGCCAGCAGCCCCTACTACGAGCAGTACTTC. Its translation is CASSPYYEQYF.